These T cell receptor beta chains were read from a single sample in a study of T-cell memory formation after mild COVID-19. TCRdb re-analysed the 5' RACE reads in MiXCR, keeping a single row per CDR3 protein. The sample lists 400,000 to 450,000 distinct CDR3 sequences, around 17% occurring once. Sequenced sample: PBMCs or a T cell subset sorted from them (not recorded which). These receptors were obtained from a man aged 18 to 29 who had mild COVID-19 (a few samples of this study predate the infection). Cell type and time point are not known. The conserved cysteine and the conserved F or W are not part of the CDR3 here. The size entry is marked missing in some rows and otherwise reads once, few, many or a size class.

abundance: NA; j_gene: TRBJ1-1; v_gene: TRBV6-2/TRBV6-3; CDR3aa: ASSTGYGYTEAF
abundance: few; j_gene: TRBJ2-3; v_gene: TRBV12-3/TRBV12-4; CDR3aa: ASSSWGGPTDTQY
abundance: few; j_gene: TRBJ2-1; v_gene: TRBV5-1; CDR3aa: ASSAGTGRPYNEQF
abundance: NA; j_gene: TRBJ2-7; v_gene: TRBV6-1; CDR3aa: ASSKGRGEIYEQY
abundance: NA; j_gene: TRBJ2-3; v_gene: TRBV20-1; CDR3aa: SASPTSGGATDTQY
abundance: few; j_gene: TRBJ1-1; v_gene: TRBV5-1; CDR3aa: ASSWGDRLRNTEAF
abundance: NA; j_gene: TRBJ1-2; v_gene: TRBV7-9; CDR3aa: ASNGENYGYT
abundance: NA; j_gene: TRBJ2-3; v_gene: TRBV19; CDR3aa: ASSLSRAGASDTQY
abundance: few; j_gene: TRBJ2-1; v_gene: TRBV5-4; CDR3aa: ASSPPPLAGVDEQF
abundance: few; j_gene: TRBJ1-2; v_gene: TRBV20-1; CDR3aa: SASGMLIYGYT
abundance: NA; j_gene: TRBJ1-1; v_gene: TRBV28; CDR3aa: ASGAGQETEAF
abundance: NA; j_gene: TRBJ2-1; v_gene: TRBV9; CDR3aa: ASSVDLAGGELEQF
abundance: few; j_gene: TRBJ2-3; v_gene: TRBV7-2; CDR3aa: ASSLVGTSTDTQY
abundance: many; j_gene: TRBJ2-1; v_gene: TRBV7-8; CDR3aa: ASRLNLAGVASNNEQF
abundance: few; j_gene: TRBJ1-5; v_gene: TRBV9; CDR3aa: ASSVDYTQPQH
abundance: few; j_gene: TRBJ1-1; v_gene: TRBV20-1; CDR3aa: SARDDTGVDRMNTEAF
abundance: NA; j_gene: TRBJ1-1; v_gene: TRBV20-1; CDR3aa: SVTVRSEAF
abundance: once; j_gene: TRBJ2-3; v_gene: TRBV5-1; CDR3aa: ASRSGQDGTDTQY
abundance: many; j_gene: TRBJ1-1; v_gene: TRBV4-1; CDR3aa: ASSKHSNTEAF
abundance: NA; j_gene: TRBJ2-2; v_gene: TRBV5-1; CDR3aa: ASSSNRNTGELF
abundance: NA; j_gene: TRBJ1-3; v_gene: TRBV24-1; CDR3aa: ATSDPTGPGNTIY
abundance: many; j_gene: TRBJ1-4; v_gene: TRBV4-1; CDR3aa: ASSPRLYEKLF
abundance: few; j_gene: TRBJ2-1; v_gene: TRBV10-3; CDR3aa: AIKSAGAPYNEQF
abundance: few; j_gene: TRBJ2-7; v_gene: TRBV18; CDR3aa: ASSPSLGSEQY
abundance: NA; j_gene: TRBJ2-5; v_gene: TRBV7-2; CDR3aa: ASRPGQLSGTQY
abundance: few; j_gene: TRBJ1-1; v_gene: TRBV7-6; CDR3aa: ASSLSGRTEAF
abundance: NA; j_gene: TRBJ1-1; v_gene: TRBV7-2; CDR3aa: ASSLRQGGHTEAF
abundance: NA; j_gene: TRBJ2-5; v_gene: TRBV18; CDR3aa: ASAPGVQETQY
abundance: few; j_gene: TRBJ2-5; v_gene: TRBV20-1; CDR3aa: SARLAGSWEETQY
abundance: few; j_gene: TRBJ1-2; v_gene: TRBV4-1; CDR3aa: ASNRIQGSLNYGYT
abundance: few; j_gene: TRBJ2-5; v_gene: TRBV1; CDR3aa: TSSQDLVLAGRKETQY
abundance: few; j_gene: TRBJ2-2; v_gene: TRBV18; CDR3aa: ASSPSAERELF
abundance: NA; j_gene: TRBJ2-1; v_gene: TRBV7-2; CDR3aa: ASSLGGIEQF
abundance: few; j_gene: TRBJ2-5; v_gene: TRBV7-8; CDR3aa: ASSARQGRAETQY
abundance: NA; j_gene: TRBJ1-4; v_gene: TRBV4-3; CDR3aa: ASSQTGRQKLF
abundance: few; j_gene: TRBJ2-1; v_gene: TRBV19; CDR3aa: ASSNTGGVHNEQF
abundance: NA; j_gene: TRBJ1-1; v_gene: TRBV6-2/TRBV6-3; CDR3aa: ASSLGTLEAF
abundance: NA; j_gene: TRBJ2-2; v_gene: TRBV4-1; CDR3aa: ASSQEPLTGANTGELF
abundance: NA; j_gene: TRBJ2-3; v_gene: TRBV5-1; CDR3aa: ASSLASSGASSTDTQY
abundance: NA; j_gene: TRBJ2-3; v_gene: TRBV6-2/TRBV6-3; CDR3aa: ASHTPGDTQY
abundance: NA; j_gene: TRBJ1-1; v_gene: TRBV20-1; CDR3aa: SAGKDLNTEAF
abundance: few; j_gene: TRBJ2-2; v_gene: TRBV23-1; CDR3aa: ASRSEQANTGELF
abundance: NA; j_gene: TRBJ1-3; v_gene: TRBV4-3; CDR3aa: ASSQDNSAMH
abundance: NA; j_gene: TRBJ1-5; v_gene: TRBV7-9; CDR3aa: ASSLGDTSDQPQH
abundance: few; j_gene: TRBJ2-4; v_gene: TRBV12-3/TRBV12-4; CDR3aa: ASRGDRENIQY
abundance: NA; j_gene: TRBJ2-2; v_gene: TRBV30; CDR3aa: AWSVLGAGELF
abundance: many; j_gene: TRBJ2-2; v_gene: TRBV7-3; CDR3aa: ASSTRTGELF
abundance: few; j_gene: TRBJ2-1; v_gene: TRBV7-9; CDR3aa: ASSARSGSSYNEQF
abundance: few; j_gene: TRBJ1-5; v_gene: TRBV27; CDR3aa: ASSGDRVRQPQH
abundance: few; j_gene: TRBJ2-5; v_gene: TRBV3-1; CDR3aa: ASSQELAGGPGKTQY
abundance: NA; j_gene: TRBJ2-3; v_gene: TRBV9; CDR3aa: ASSVAASQGTQY
abundance: few; j_gene: TRBJ1-6; v_gene: TRBV6-1; CDR3aa: ATRQGWTPLH
abundance: few; j_gene: TRBJ2-3; v_gene: TRBV12-3/TRBV12-4; CDR3aa: ASSSGTSGGNADTQY
abundance: few; j_gene: TRBJ1-1; v_gene: TRBV18; CDR3aa: ASSPRQGKNTEAF
abundance: NA; j_gene: TRBJ2-1; v_gene: TRBV6-5; CDR3aa: ASSYSDTDPARV
abundance: NA; j_gene: TRBJ2-5; v_gene: TRBV2; CDR3aa: ASRPARRGETQY
abundance: NA; j_gene: TRBJ1-6; v_gene: TRBV11-2; CDR3aa: ASSWTDYNSPLH
abundance: NA; j_gene: TRBJ1-1; v_gene: TRBV24-1; CDR3aa: ATSDSRGGGIYPLEAF
abundance: few; j_gene: TRBJ1-4; v_gene: TRBV5-1; CDR3aa: ASTDGTGAQKLF